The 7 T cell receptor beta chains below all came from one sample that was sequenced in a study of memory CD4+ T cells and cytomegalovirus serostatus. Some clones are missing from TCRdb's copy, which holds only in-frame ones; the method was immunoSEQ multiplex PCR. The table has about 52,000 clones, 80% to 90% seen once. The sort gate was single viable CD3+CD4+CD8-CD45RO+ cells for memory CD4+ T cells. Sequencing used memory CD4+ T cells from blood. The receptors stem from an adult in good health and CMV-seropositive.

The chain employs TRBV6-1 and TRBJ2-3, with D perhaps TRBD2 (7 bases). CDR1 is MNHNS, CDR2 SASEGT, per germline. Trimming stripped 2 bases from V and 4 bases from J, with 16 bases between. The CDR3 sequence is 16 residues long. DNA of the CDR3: TGTGCCAGCAGTGAATATCGGGGGGCTCAAGCAGATACGCAGTATTTT. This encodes CASSEYRGAQADTQYF.

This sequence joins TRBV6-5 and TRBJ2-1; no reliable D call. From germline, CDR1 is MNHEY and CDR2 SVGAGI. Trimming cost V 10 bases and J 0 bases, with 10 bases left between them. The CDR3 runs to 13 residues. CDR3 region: CATKESSYNEQFF. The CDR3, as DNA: TGTGCCACCAAGGAAAGCTCCTACAATGAGCAGTTCTTC.

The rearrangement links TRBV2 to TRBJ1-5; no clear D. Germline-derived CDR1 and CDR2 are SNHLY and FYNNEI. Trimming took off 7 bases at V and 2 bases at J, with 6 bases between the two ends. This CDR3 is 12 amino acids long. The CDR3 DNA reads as TGTGCCAGCAAGTTTGGCAATCAGCCCCAGCATTTT. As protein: CASKFGNQPQHF.

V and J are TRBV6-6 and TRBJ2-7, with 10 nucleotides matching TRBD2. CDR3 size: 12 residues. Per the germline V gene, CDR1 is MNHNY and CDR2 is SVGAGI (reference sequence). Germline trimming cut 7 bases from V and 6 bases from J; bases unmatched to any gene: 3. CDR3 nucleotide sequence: TGTGCCAGCATGCTAGCGGGGGCCGAGCAGTACTTC. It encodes CASMLAGAEQYF.

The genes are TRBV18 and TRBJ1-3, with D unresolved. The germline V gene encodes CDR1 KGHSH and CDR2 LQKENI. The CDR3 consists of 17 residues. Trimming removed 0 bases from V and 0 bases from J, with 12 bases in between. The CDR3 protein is CASSPPSIGNSGNTIYF. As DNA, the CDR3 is TGTGCCAGCTCACCACCGTCCATTGGGAACTCTGGAAACACCATATATTTT.

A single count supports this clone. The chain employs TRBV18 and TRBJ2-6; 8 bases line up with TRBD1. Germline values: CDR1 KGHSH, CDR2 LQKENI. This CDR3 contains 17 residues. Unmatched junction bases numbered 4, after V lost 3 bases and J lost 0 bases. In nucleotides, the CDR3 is TGTGCCAGCTCACCGCCGACAGGGGCCTCTGGGGCCAACGTCCTGACTTTC. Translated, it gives CASSPPTGASGANVLTF.

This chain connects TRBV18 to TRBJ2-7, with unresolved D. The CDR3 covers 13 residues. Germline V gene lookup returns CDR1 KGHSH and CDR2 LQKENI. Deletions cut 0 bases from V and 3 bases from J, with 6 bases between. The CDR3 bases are TGTGCCAGCTCACCACCCCCCGGCTACGAGCAGTACTTC. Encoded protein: CASSPPPGYEQYF.